The rows below give T cell receptor beta chains drawn from one sample of a study of regulatory T cells in long-lasting Graves disease. TCRdb re-derived calls from the multiplex PCR reads in MiXCR, one entry per CDR3 protein. The sample shows over 400,000 distinct CDR3 sequences, 14% of them seen only once. The same sample was also used in a study of T cells in Graves' hyperthyroidism and ophthalmopathy.

Here the sequenced sample was peripheral blood mononuclear cells (PBMCs), taken at new diagnosis, from a patient treated with antithyroid drugs. These receptors were collected from a woman aged 50 to 60 with Graves disease. The CDR3 runs from the conserved cysteine through the conserved F or W. D genes are given only for firm matches. Only part of the rows carry a size: once, few, many, or a class if the clone is expanded.

TRBJ2-5	TRBD2	TRBV6-2/TRBV6-3	.	CASSSSGVTSGIGETQYF	TGTGCCAGCAGTTCCTCGGGGGTGACTAGCGGGATTGGAGAGACCCAGTACTTC
TRBJ2-3	.	TRBV6-1	few	CASTTGSGYTDTQYF	TGTGCCAGCACCACAGGTAGCGGATACACAGATACGCAGTATTTT
TRBJ2-2	.	TRBV9	many	CASSVSSRGNGELFF	TGTGCCAGCAGCGTATCTTCCAGGGGTAACGGGGAGCTGTTTTTT
TRBJ2-3	.	TRBV7-9	.	CASSFMADATDTQYF	TGTGCCAGCAGCTTTATGGCAGATGCAACAGATACGCAGTATTTT
TRBJ2-7	TRBD2	TRBV20-1	many	CSARDPGTSGRAGPKEQYF	TGCAGTGCTAGAGATCCCGGGACTAGCGGGAGGGCCGGACCAAAGGAGCAGTACTTC
TRBJ2-5	.	TRBV5-6	many	CASSFTGTQETQYF	TGTGCCAGCAGCTTTACCGGGACACAAGAGACCCAGTACTTC
TRBJ2-7	TRBD1	TRBV18	many	CASSQGTGGMYEQYF	TGTGCCAGCTCACAAGGGACAGGGGGAATGTACGAGCAGTACTTC
TRBJ2-2	.	TRBV11-3	many	CASSSRGRELFF	TGTGCCAGCAGCTCCAGGGGCCGGGAGCTGTTTTTT
TRBJ2-5	.	TRBV7-9	many	CASSPGQVVETQYF	TGTGCCAGCAGCCCTGGGCAAGTTGTGGAGACCCAGTACTTC
TRBJ2-7	TRBD2	TRBV6-1	many	CASTERGFGYEQYF	TGTGCCAGCACCGAGCGGGGCTTCGGATACGAGCAGTACTTC
TRBJ1-2	TRBD1	TRBV3-1	many	CASSQEQTGPYGYTF	TGTGCCAGCAGCCAAGAGCAGACAGGGCCCTATGGCTACACCTTC
TRBJ1-2	TRBD1	TRBV20-1	few	CSADRGSNYGYTF	TGCAGTGCCGACAGGGGGAGTAACTATGGCTACACCTTC
TRBJ1-1	TRBD1	TRBV9	.	CASSAHLTGGVTEAFF	TGTGCCAGCAGCGCACACCTAACAGGGGGTGTGACTGAAGCTTTCTTT
TRBJ1-5	.	TRBV20-1	.	CSAGPINQPQHF	TGCAGTGCAGGCCCCATAAATCAGCCCCAGCATTTT
TRBJ1-2	.	TRBV10-3	few	CAISESKGRGSEGGYTF	TGTGCCATCAGTGAGTCAAAGGGACGGGGAAGCGAGGGCGGCTACACCTTC
TRBJ2-5	TRBD2	TRBV20-1	.	CSASLAGGRGETQYF	TGCAGTGCTAGCCTAGCGGGAGGCAGGGGGGAGACCCAGTACTTC
TRBJ2-3	.	TRBV9	many	CASSVSSADTQYF	TGTGCCAGCAGCGTATCGAGCGCAGATACGCAGTATTTT
TRBJ2-7	.	TRBV6-2/TRBV6-3	.	CASSRDRDSPYERYF	TGTGCCAGCAGCAGAGACCGGGACTCACCCTACGAGCGGTACTTC
TRBJ1-1	.	TRBV11-2	few	CASSYHQTEAFF	TGTGCCAGCAGCTACCACCAAACTGAAGCTTTCTTT
TRBJ1-1	.	TRBV3-1	many	CASSQDGSGGGPTEAFF	TGTGCCAGCAGCCAAGATGGCTCGGGGGGCGGCCCCACTGAAGCTTTCTTT
TRBJ2-1	TRBD2	TRBV5-5	.	CASSATSGIYNEQFF	TGTGCCAGCAGTGCGACTAGCGGGATCTACAATGAGCAGTTCTTC
TRBJ1-2	.	TRBV6-1	many	CASSEVYLDGYTF	TGTGCCAGCAGTGAAGTATACTTGGATGGCTACACCTTC
TRBJ2-7	TRBD2	TRBV7-8	.	CASSLGASGNFEQYF	TGTGCCAGCAGCTTAGGGGCTAGCGGGAATTTCGAGCAGTACTTC
TRBJ2-3	.	TRBV5-1	many	CASSLRDISSTDTQYF	TGCGCCAGCAGCTTACGGGACATATCTAGCACAGATACGCAGTATTTT
TRBJ2-7	.	TRBV7-9	.	CASSLDVAGPYEQYF	TGTGCCAGCAGCTTAGACGTGGCAGGCCCATACGAGCAGTACTTC
TRBJ2-7	.	TRBV18	.	CASSRLQGSYEQYF	TGTGCCAGCTCACGCCTACAGGGATCCTACGAGCAGTACTTC
TRBJ2-5	TRBD2	TRBV24-1	.	CAASDLQTSGQPQETQYF	TGTGCCGCCAGTGACCTCCAGACTAGCGGGCAACCCCAAGAGACCCAGTACTTC
TRBJ2-3	.	TRBV18	many	CASSQNRPQGLNTDTQYF	TGTGCCAGCTCACAGAACCGCCCACAGGGTCTCAACACAGATACGCAGTATTTT
TRBJ1-5	.	TRBV12-3/TRBV12-4	few	CASSKGKGDQPQHF	TGTGCCAGCAGTAAGGGTAAAGGAGATCAGCCCCAGCATTTT
TRBJ1-1	.	TRBV5-1	many	CASSSLQGVNTEAFF	TGCGCCAGCAGCTCACTACAGGGTGTGAACACTGAAGCTTTCTTT
TRBJ2-3	TRBD2	TRBV29-1	.	CSVFDMTSGRTDTQYF	TGCAGCGTTTTCGATATGACTAGCGGGAGAACAGATACGCAGTATTTT
TRBJ2-3	TRBD1	TRBV6-1	.	CASGDRGRDTQYF	TGTGCCAGCGGGGACAGGGGGCGGGATACGCAGTATTTT
TRBJ1-2	TRBD1	TRBV3-1	many	CASSLGQLSNYGYTF	TGTGCCAGCAGCTTGGGACAGCTTTCTAACTATGGCTACACCTTC
TRBJ1-5	.	TRBV14	few	CASSQDQGEGEGNQPQHF	TGTGCCAGCAGCCAAGATCAGGGAGAGGGAGAAGGCAATCAGCCCCAGCATTTT
TRBJ1-1	.	TRBV2	many	CASSDEGNTEAFF	TGTGCCAGCAGTGACGAGGGGAACACTGAAGCTTTCTTT